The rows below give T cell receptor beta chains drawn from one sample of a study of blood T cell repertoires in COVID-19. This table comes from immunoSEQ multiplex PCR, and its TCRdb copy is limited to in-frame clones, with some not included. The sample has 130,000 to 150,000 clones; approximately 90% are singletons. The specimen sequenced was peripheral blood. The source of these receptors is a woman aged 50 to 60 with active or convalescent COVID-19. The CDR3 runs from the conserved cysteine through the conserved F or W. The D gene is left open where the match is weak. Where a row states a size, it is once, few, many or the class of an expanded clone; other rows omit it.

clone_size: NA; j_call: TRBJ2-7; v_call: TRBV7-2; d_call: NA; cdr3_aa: CASSHEQGRRYF; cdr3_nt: TGTGCCAGCAGCCACGAACAGGGGAGGAGATACTTC
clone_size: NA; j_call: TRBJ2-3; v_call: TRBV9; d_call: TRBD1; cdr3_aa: CASSGSQGGRTDTQYF; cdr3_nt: TGTGCCAGCAGCGGATCACAGGGGGGACGCACAGATACGCAGTATTTT
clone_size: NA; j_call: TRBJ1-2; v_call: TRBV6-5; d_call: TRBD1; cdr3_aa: CASSYDRGFYDGYTF; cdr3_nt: TGTGCCAGCAGTTACGACAGGGGATTTTACGATGGCTACACCTTC
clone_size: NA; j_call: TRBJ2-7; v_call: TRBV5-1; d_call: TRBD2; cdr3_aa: CASSSAGGAYEQYF; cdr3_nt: TGCGCCAGCAGCTCTGCCGGGGGGGCCTACGAGCAGTACTTC
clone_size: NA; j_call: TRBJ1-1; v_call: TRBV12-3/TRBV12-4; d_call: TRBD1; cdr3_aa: CASSGQGRTEAFF; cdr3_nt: TGTGCCAGCAGTGGACAGGGCAGGACTGAAGCTTTCTTT
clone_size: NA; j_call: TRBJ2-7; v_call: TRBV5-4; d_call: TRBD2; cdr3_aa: CASSLASGVYEQYF; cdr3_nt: TGTGCCAGCAGCTTGGCCAGCGGGGTTTACGAGCAGTACTTC
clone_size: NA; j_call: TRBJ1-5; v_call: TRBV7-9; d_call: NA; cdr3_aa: CASSLTGDNQPQHF; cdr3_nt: TGTGCCAGCAGCTTAACGGGGGACAATCAGCCCCAGCATTTT
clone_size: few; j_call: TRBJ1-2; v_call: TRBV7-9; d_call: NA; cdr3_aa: CASSYSGDYGYTF; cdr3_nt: TGTGCCAGCAGCTATTCGGGGGATTATGGCTACACCTTC
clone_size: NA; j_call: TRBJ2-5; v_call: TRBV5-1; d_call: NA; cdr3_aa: CASSLAQATNPETQYF; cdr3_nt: TGCGCCAGCAGCTTGGCCCAGGCCACAAACCCCGAGACCCAGTACTTC
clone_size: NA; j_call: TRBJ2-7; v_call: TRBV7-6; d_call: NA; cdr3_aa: CASSLAGGSYEQYF; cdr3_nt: TGTGCCAGCAGCTTAGCAGGGGGAAGCTACGAGCAGTACTTC
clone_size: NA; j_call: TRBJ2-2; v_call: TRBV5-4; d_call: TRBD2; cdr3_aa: CASSTLAGGANTGELFF; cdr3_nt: TGTGCCAGCAGCACCTTAGCGGGGGGTGCGAACACCGGGGAGCTGTTTTTT
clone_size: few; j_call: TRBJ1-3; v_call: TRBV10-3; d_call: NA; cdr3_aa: CAISESPQGYREEVYF; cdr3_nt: TGTGCCATCAGTGAGTCCCCGCAGGGGTATAGAGAGGAAGTGTATTTT
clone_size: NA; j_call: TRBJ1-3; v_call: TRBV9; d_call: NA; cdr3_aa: CASSVATRDPGNTIYF; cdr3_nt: TGTGCCAGCAGCGTAGCTACGAGGGATCCTGGAAACACCATATATTTT
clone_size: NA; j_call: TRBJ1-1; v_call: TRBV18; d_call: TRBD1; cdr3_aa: CASSPRQGGNTEAFF; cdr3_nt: TGTGCCAGCTCACCACGTCAGGGGGGGAACACTGAAGCTTTCTTT
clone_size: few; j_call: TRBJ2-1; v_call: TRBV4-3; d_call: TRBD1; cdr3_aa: CASSLDTGGNRQFF; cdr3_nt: TGCGCCAGCAGCCTCGATACAGGGGGGAATCGGCAGTTCTTC
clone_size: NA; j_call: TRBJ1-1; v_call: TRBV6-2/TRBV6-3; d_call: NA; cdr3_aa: CASSSQGLLWTEAFF; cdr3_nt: TGTGCCAGCAGTTCGCAGGGGCTTTTATGGACTGAAGCTTTCTTT
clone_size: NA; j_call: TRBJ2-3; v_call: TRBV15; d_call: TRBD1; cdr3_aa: CATSRDRESTDTQYF; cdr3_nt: TGTGCCACCAGCAGGGACAGGGAGAGCACAGATACGCAGTATTTT
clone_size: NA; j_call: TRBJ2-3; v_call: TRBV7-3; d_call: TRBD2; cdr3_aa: CASSLTSGLTDTQYF; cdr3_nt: TGTGCCAGCAGCTTAACTAGCGGGTTGACAGATACGCAGTATTTT
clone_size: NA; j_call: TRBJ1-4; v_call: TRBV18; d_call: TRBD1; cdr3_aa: CASSPDPGQGGEKLFF; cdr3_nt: TGTGCCAGCTCACCGGATCCGGGACAGGGTGGAGAAAAACTGTTTTTT
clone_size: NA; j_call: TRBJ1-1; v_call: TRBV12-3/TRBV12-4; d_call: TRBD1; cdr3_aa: CASSLRGDTEAFF; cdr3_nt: TGTGCCAGCAGCCTCAGGGGGGACACTGAAGCTTTCTTT
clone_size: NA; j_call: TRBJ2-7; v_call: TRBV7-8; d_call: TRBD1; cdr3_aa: CASSPQVGQGFNEQYF; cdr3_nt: TGTGCCAGCAGCCCCCAGGTGGGACAGGGGTTTAACGAGCAGTACTTC
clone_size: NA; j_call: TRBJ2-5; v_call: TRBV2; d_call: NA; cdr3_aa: CAREGLNQETQYF; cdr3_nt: TGTGCCAGGGAGGGTTTGAACCAAGAGACCCAGTACTTC
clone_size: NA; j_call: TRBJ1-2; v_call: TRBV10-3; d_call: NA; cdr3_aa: CAISETPEENYGYTF; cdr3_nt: TGTGCCATCAGTGAGACCCCCGAGGAAAACTATGGCTACACCTTC
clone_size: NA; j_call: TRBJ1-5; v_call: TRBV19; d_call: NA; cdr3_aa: CASLPGFNQPQHF; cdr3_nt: TGTGCTAGTCTTCCGGGTTTCAATCAGCCCCAGCATTTT
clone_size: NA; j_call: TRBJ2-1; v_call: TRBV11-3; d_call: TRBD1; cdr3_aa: CASSPTGVTYNEQFF; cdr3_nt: TGTGCCAGCAGCCCGACAGGGGTCACCTACAATGAGCAGTTCTTC
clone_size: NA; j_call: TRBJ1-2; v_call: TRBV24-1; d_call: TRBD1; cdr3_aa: CATSAGTGDYTF; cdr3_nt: TGTGCCACCAGTGCTGGGACAGGGGACTACACCTTC
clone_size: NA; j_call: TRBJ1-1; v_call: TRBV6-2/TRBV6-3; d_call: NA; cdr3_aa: CASSWGATEAFF; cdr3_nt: TGTGCCAGCAGTTGGGGCGCCACTGAAGCTTTCTTT
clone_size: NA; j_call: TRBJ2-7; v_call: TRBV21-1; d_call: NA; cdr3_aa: CASSKQLAVRINEQYF; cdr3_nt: TGTGCCAGCAGCAAACAACTAGCGGTTAGGATAAACGAGCAGTACTTC
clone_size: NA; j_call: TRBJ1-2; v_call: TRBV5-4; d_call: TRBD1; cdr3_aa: CASSDIGQGDYGYTF; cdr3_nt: TGTGCCAGCAGCGATATAGGACAGGGTGACTATGGCTACACCTTC